This TCR beta chain was recorded in a study of T-cell memory formation after mild COVID-19. General observations from the study: Some responding clones appeared in pre-infection memory, suggesting cross-reactive memory joined. Chiefly within CM and EM were the contracting CD4+ clones; CD8+ ones were within EMRA.

In regard to this clonotype: Its cognate antigen is unknown.

Each CDR3 protein is one row after TCRdb ran MiXCR on the 5' RACE reads. This sample has a few hundred thousand distinct CDR3 sequences, with 24% found just once. V was clipped by 4 bases and J by 1 base, with 22 bases between them. CDR1 and CDR2 from the germline V gene are MGHRA and YSYEKL. The CDR3 consists of 18 residues. The TCR originated in an adult woman who had mild COVID-19 (a few samples of this study predate the infection). Cell type and time point are not known. The sequencing sample was made of PBMCs or a T cell subset sorted from them (not recorded which). The V gene is TRBV4-1, the J gene TRBJ1-1, with a weak D call TRBD1 (6 bases). The CDR3: CASSPGVWSRGGNTEAFF. In DNA form, the CDR3 reads TGCGCCAGCAGCCCAGGCGTGTGGTCGCGAGGGGGGAACACTGAAGCTTTCTTT.